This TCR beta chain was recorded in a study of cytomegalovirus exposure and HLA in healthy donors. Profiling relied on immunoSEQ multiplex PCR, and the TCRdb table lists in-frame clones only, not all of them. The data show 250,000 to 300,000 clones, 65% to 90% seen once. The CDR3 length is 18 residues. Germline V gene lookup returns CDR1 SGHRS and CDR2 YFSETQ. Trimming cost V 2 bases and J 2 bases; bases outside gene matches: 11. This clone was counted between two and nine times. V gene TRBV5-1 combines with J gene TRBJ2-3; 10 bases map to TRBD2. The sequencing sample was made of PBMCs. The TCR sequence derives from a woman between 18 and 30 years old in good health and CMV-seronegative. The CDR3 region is CASSFSNSGGLDTDTQYF. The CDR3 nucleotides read TGCGCCAGCAGCTTCTCCAATAGCGGGGGGCTTGACACAGATACGCAGTATTTT.